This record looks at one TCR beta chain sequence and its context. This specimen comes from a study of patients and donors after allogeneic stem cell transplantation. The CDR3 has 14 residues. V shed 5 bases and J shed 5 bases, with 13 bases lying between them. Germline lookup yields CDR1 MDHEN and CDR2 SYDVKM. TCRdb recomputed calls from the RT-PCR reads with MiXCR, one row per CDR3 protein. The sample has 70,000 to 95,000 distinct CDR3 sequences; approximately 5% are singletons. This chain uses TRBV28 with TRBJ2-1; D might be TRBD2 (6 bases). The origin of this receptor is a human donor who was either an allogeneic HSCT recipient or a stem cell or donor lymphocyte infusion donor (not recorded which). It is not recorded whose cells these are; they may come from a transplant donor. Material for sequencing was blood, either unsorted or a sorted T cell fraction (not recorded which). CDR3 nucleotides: TGTGCCAGCAGTGCCGGAGGGCATAACAATGAGCAGTTCTTC. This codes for CASSAGGHNNEQFF.